The 21 T cell receptor beta chains presented below share a single source sample, sequenced in a study of blood T cell repertoires in COVID-19. TCRdb's copy holds only in-frame clones and misses some; the assay was immunoSEQ multiplex PCR. The table includes about 240,000 clones, about 82% detected once. The sample comprised peripheral blood. Receptors originate from an elderly man with acute or convalescent COVID-19.

The J gene is TRBJ2-1, the V gene TRBV19, with 8 bases that match TRBD1. Losses at the gene ends were 6 bases for V and 5 bases for J; bases not matched to a gene: 9. Per the germline V gene, CDR1 is LNHDA and CDR2 is SQIVND (reference sequence). This CDR3 contains 15 residues. The CDR3 DNA reads as TGTGCCAGTAGGACAAACAGGGGGAATAACAATGAGCAGTTCTTC. Translating gives CASRTNRGNNNEQFF.

Only a few counts were recorded for this clone. CDR3 bases: TGTGCCAGCAGCGTTGGACAGGACTTTAATGAAAAACTGTTTTTT. Its protein product is CASSVGQDFNEKLFF. The gene calls are TRBV9 and TRBJ1-4; 7 bases agree with TRBD1. The trim removed 2 bases at V and 4 bases at J, leaving 5 bases unmatched. There are 15 residues in the CDR3. From germline, CDR1 is SGDLS and CDR2 YYNGEE.

The CDR3 nucleotides read TGTGCCAGCAGGACAGGGGGCAATTCCTACAATGAGCAGTTCTTC. This sequence encodes CASRTGGNSYNEQFF. V usage is TRBV5-4 and J usage is TRBJ2-1, with 10 bases that match TRBD1. CDR3 length: 15 amino acids. After removal of 5 bases from V and 1 base from J, the junction contained 3 bases not matched to a gene. In germline, CDR1 is SGHNT, CDR2 YYREEE (reference sequence).

The chain is built from TRBV19 and TRBJ1-2, with a tentative D call TRBD1 (6 bases). Trimming removed 5 bases from V and 4 bases from J, with 17 bases in between. Germline lookup yields CDR1 LNHDA and CDR2 SQIVND (reference sequence). CDR3 length equals 15 residues. CDR3 DNA: TGTGCCAGTAGTGGAGACTGGACAGCTATCTATGGCTACACCTTC. This sequence encodes CASSGDWTAIYGYTF.

The chain carries TRBV6-5 and TRBJ2-1; 7 bases agree with TRBD1. V trimming: 6 bases; J trimming: 9 bases; junction bases outside the gene matches: 8. This CDR3 has 13 amino acids. The germline V gene encodes CDR1 MNHEY and CDR2 SVGAGI. CDR3 residues: CASRGSHRGEQFF. CDR3 nucleotides: TGTGCCAGCAGGGGGTCTCACAGGGGTGAGCAGTTCTTC.

V gene TRBV19 combines with J gene TRBJ1-1; 9 nucleotides match TRBD1. This CDR3 is built from 13 residues. From germline, CDR1 is LNHDA and CDR2 SQIVND (reference sequence). The J segment lost 11 bases and the V segment lost 4 bases, leaving 8 bases of the junction unmatched. The CDR3, as DNA: TGTGCCAGTAGTACTGGAGTACAGGGGGCTGCTTTCTTT. Its protein is CASSTGVQGAAFF.

The V call is TRBV6-1, the J call TRBJ1-4; D remains unclear. The germline V and J ends were trimmed by 2 bases and 7 bases, with 11 bases remaining between them. The CDR3 contains 14 residues. Germline loops: CDR1 MNHNS, CDR2 SASEGT. CDR3 sequence: CASSEFGGVEKLFF. For the CDR3, the DNA is TGTGCCAGCAGTGAATTCGGCGGTGTTGAAAAACTGTTTTTT.

The chain carries TRBV15 and TRBJ2-7; unclear D gene. Germline V gives CDR1 LNHNV, CDR2 YYDKDF (reference sequence). With 8 bases removed from V and 0 bases from J, the gap between germline ends came to 11 bases. The CDR3 sequence is 13 residues long. CDR3 amino acids: CATSPGYSYEQYF. The CDR3 nucleotides read TGTGCCACCTCGCCAGGTTACTCCTACGAGCAGTACTTC.

The chain combines TRBV6-5 with TRBJ1-2; a possible D gene is TRBD1 (6 bases). Germline loops: CDR1 MNHEY, CDR2 SVGAGI. The CDR3 sequence is 12 residues long. Trimming left V 8 bases short and J 3 bases short, with 10 bases between. CDR3 loop: CASRDNYYGYTF. DNA for the CDR3: TGTGCCAGCCGGGACAACTACTATGGCTACACCTTC.

The rearrangement joins TRBV10-3 to TRBJ1-2; TRBD1 might be the D (5 bases). V lost 0 bases to trimming and J lost 4 bases, with 24 bases between them. Germline CDR1 and CDR2: ENHRY and SYGVKD. This CDR3 spans 19 amino acids. For the CDR3, the DNA is TGTGCCATCAGTGAGTCGATCACCCCCTCGCGGGGAAGGGGCTATGGCTACACCTTC. Its protein is CAISESITPSRGRGYGYTF.

This rearrangement joins TRBV18 to TRBJ1-5; 11 bases fit TRBD1. Looked up from germline, CDR1 is KGHSH and CDR2 is LQKENI. The CDR3 spans 16 residues. The junction had 8 bases not matched to a gene; V was cut back by 6 bases and J by 4 bases. The CDR3 spells CASSPGTGGINQPQHF. The CDR3 DNA sequence: TGTGCCAGCTCTCCTGGGACAGGGGGGATAAATCAGCCCCAGCATTTT.

The V call is TRBV18, the J call TRBJ1-5; unclear D gene. With 5 bases removed from V and 4 bases from J, the gap between germline ends came to 6 bases. This CDR3 is built from 12 residues. The germline gives CDR1 KGHSH, CDR2 LQKENI. CDR3: CASSTGNQPQHF. The DNA of the CDR3 is TGTGCCAGCTCAACGGGGAATCAGCCCCAGCATTTT.

The chain combines TRBV15 with TRBJ1-2; 7 positions match TRBD1. The CDR3 is 15 residues long. The V gene's germline CDR1 is LNHNV and CDR2 YYDKDF (reference sequence). Trimming at V came to 5 bases and at J to 5 bases, leaving 11 bases not matched to a gene. DNA of the CDR3: TGTGCCACCAGCCCGGGGACAGCCAAGCCTTATGGCTACACCTTC. Its translation is CATSPGTAKPYGYTF. The whole variable domain, filled in from reference TRBV15 and TRBJ1-2, reads DAMVIQNPRYQVTQFGKPVTLSCSQTLNHNVMYWYQQKSSQAPKLLFHYYDKDFNNEADTPDNFQSRRPNTSFCFLDIRSPGLGDTAMYLCATSPGTAKPYGYTFGSGTRLTVV.

V and J are TRBV19 and TRBJ2-1; D might be TRBD1 (5 bases). Germline CDR1 LNHDA, CDR2 SQIVND (reference sequence). The CDR3 has 11 residues. Trimming left V 6 bases short and J 7 bases short, with 7 bases between. In DNA form, the CDR3 reads TGTGCCAGTAGGTGGACAAATGAGCAGTTCTTC. Its translation is CASRWTNEQFF.

This clone was seen just once. The chain links TRBV6-2 or TRBV6-3 to TRBJ1-1; no reliable D call. Germline values: CDR1 MNHEY, CDR2 SVGEGT. The V gene lost 0 bases and the J gene lost 6 bases, with 17 bases spanning the gap. This CDR3 has 16 residues. CDR3 sequence reads: CASSYSPRALGAEAFF. CDR3 nucleotides: TGTGCCAGCAGTTACTCGCCCCGCGCCCTGGGCGCTGAAGCTTTCTTT.

In its sample, this clone was seen once. The rearrangement joins TRBV6-1 to TRBJ2-1, with 13 bases fitting TRBD2. J lost 3 bases, V lost 4 bases, and 12 bases had no gene match. The CDR3 spans 19 residues. Looked up from germline, CDR1 is MNHNS and CDR2 is SASEGT. In DNA, the CDR3 is TGTGCCAGCAGTGGGAGGACTAGCGGGAGAAGCGGTGACTACAATGAGCAGTTCTTC. Amino acid sequence: CASSGRTSGRSGDYNEQFF.

J is TRBJ1-1 and V is TRBV6-5; D might be TRBD1 (6 bases). Germline lookup yields CDR1 MNHEY and CDR2 SVGAGI. This CDR3 has 14 amino acids. V dropped 9 bases and J dropped 1 base, with 15 bases sitting between them. The CDR3 bases are TGTGCCAGGGGGAGACAGGCTCCGAACACTGAAGCTTTCTTT. This translates into CARGRQAPNTEAFF.

This clone appeared a single time. This sequence joins TRBV28 and TRBJ1-5, with D unresolved. Germline-derived CDR1 and CDR2 are MDHEN and SYDVKM. Trimming removed 8 bases at V and 8 bases at J, with 13 bases between. The CDR3 sequence is 12 residues long. The CDR3 nucleotides read TGTGCCAGCGGGCCGCTCATTGAGCCCCAGCATTTT. Protein: CASGPLIEPQHF.

J is TRBJ1-2 and V is TRBV29-1, with a possible D match to TRBD1 (5 bases). The germline V gene has CDR1 SQVTM and CDR2 ANQGSEA. The CDR3 extends over 13 amino acids. V was clipped by 2 bases and J by 3 bases, with 10 bases between them. The CDR3: CSVEQGIDYGYTF. In DNA, the CDR3 is TGCAGCGTTGAACAGGGTATAGACTATGGCTACACCTTC.

V usage is TRBV28 and J usage is TRBJ1-4, with TRBD1 matching over 7 bases. The CDR3 contains 14 residues. Germline CDR1 MDHEN, CDR2 SYDVKM. The trim removed 9 bases at V and 3 bases at J, leaving 7 bases unmatched. CDR3 loop: CASATTGPNEKLFF. CDR3 DNA: TGTGCCAGTGCGACGACAGGGCCTAATGAAAAACTGTTTTTT.

This sequence joins TRBV10-3 and TRBJ1-2; the match to TRBD1 covers 9 bases. CDR3 length equals 14 residues. Germline V gene lookup returns CDR1 ENHRY and CDR2 SYGVKD. J was trimmed by 5 bases and V by 3 bases; bases with no gene match: 4. The CDR3 sequence: CAISEQGASYGYTF. For the CDR3, the DNA is TGTGCCATCAGTGAACAGGGGGCTAGTTATGGCTACACCTTC.